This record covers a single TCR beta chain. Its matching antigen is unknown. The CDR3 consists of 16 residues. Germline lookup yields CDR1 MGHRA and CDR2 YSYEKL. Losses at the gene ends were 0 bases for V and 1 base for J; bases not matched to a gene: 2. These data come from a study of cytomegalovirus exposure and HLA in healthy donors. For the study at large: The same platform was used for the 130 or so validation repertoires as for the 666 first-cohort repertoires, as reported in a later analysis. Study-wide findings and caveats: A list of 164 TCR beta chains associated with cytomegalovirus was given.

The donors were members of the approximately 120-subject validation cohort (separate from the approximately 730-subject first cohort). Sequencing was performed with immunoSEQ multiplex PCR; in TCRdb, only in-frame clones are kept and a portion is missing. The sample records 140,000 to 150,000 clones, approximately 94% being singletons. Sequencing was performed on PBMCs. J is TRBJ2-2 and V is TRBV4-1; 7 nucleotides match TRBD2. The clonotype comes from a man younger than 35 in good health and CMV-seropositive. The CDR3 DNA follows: TGCGCCAGCAGCCAAGAGGGGACTAAGAACACCGGGGAGCTGTTTTTT. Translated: CASSQEGTKNTGELFF.